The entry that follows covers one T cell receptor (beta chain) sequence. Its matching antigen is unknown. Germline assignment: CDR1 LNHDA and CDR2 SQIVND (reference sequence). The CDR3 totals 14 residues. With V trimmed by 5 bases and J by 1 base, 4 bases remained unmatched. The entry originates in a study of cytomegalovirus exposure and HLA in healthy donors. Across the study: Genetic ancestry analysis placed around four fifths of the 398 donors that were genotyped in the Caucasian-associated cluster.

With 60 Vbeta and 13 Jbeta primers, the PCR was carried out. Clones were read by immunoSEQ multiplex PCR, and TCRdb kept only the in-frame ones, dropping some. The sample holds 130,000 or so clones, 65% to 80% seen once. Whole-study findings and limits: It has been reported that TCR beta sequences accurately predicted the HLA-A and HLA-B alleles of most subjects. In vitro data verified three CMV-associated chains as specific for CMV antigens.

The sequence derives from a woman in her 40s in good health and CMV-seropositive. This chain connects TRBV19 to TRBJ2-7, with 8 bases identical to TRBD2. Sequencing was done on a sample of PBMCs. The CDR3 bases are TGTGCCAGTAGTCCGGGAGGGAGGTCCTACGAGCAGTACTTC. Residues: CASSPGGRSYEQYF.